This entry lists 23 T cell receptor beta chains sequenced from one sample in a study of OX40 agonist ivuxolimab in advanced cancers. Profiled with immunoSEQ multiplex PCR; TCRdb holds only in-frame clones, not every one. This table holds about 100,000 clones, 75% to 90% found once. Material: CD4+ or CD8+ T cells sorted from blood, obtained in a trial of the OX40 agonist ivuxolimab. Receptors originate from an adult with an advanced solid tumor such as melanoma, head and neck, liver or kidney cancer.

The V call is TRBV27, the J call TRBJ1-5, with 9 bases aligning to TRBD1. V trimming: 5 bases; J trimming: 9 bases; junction bases outside the gene matches: 8. This CDR3 has 14 amino acids. CDR1 and CDR2 (germline): MNHEY, SMNVEV (reference sequence). The CDR3 spells CASSAGQGDRPQHF. The CDR3 region has the DNA TGTGCCAGCAGTGCGGGACAGGGTGATCGGCCCCAGCATTTT.

The rearrangement links TRBV2 to TRBJ1-3, with D perhaps matching TRBD1 (5 bases). The CDR3 is 17 residues long. V was clipped by 6 bases and J by 4 bases, with 22 bases between them. Looked up from germline, CDR1 is SNHLY and CDR2 is FYNNEI. CDR3 sequence (DNA): TGTGCCAGCAGCTCTATCTCCCGGGGCGCGCTGGGAAACACCATATATTTT. Protein sequence: CASSSISRGALGNTIYF.

This chain uses TRBV10-3 with TRBJ1-1, with no clear D. Trimming left V 4 bases short and J 2 bases short, with 17 bases between. CDR3 length: 16 residues. The germline gives CDR1 ENHRY, CDR2 SYGVKD. The CDR3, as DNA: TGTGCCATCAGTGCCCCCCAACCCAGCTCCAACACTGAAGCTTTCTTT. Its protein product is CAISAPQPSSNTEAFF.

The CDR3 bases are TGCGCCAGCAGCTTAACCGGGACAGGGGTAGAAAAACTGTTTTTT. It encodes CASSLTGTGVEKLFF. V and J are TRBV5-1 and TRBJ1-4; 10 nucleotides match TRBD1. The junction had 6 bases not matched to a gene; V was cut back by 2 bases and J by 8 bases. This CDR3 region has 15 residues. The V gene's germline CDR1 is SGHRS and CDR2 YFSETQ. Looking up the rest from reference TRBV5-1 and TRBJ1-4 gives the full variable domain: KAGVTQTPRYLIKTRGQQVTLSCSPISGHRSVSWYQQTPGQGLQFLFEYFSETQRNKGNFPGRFSGRQFSNSRSEMNVSTLELGDSALYLCASSLTGTGVEKLFFGSGTQLSVL.

The chain joins TRBV15 to TRBJ2-1; D call uncertain. Germline values: CDR1 LNHNV, CDR2 YYDKDF (reference sequence). V lost 3 bases and J 8 bases, leaving 8 bases between the germline ends. The CDR3 is 12 residues long. The CDR3 is CATSSSLDEQFF. The CDR3 region has the DNA TGTGCCACCAGCAGCTCTTTGGATGAGCAGTTCTTC.

V usage is TRBV6-6 and J usage is TRBJ2-7, with D hard to call. This CDR3 comprises 12 residues. V gave up 6 bases and J gave up 4 bases, with 10 bases separating them. The germline gives CDR1 MNHNY, CDR2 SVGAGI (reference sequence). CDR3 coding DNA: TGTGCCAGCAGCAAGACCCTTTACGAGCAGTACTTC. Amino acid sequence: CASSKTLYEQYF.

This chain connects TRBV18 to TRBJ2-1, with D perhaps matching TRBD1 or TRBD2 (6 bases each). V shed 1 base and J shed 2 bases, with 9 bases lying between them. There are 15 residues in the CDR3. Germline loops: CDR1 KGHSH, CDR2 LQKENI. In nucleotides, the CDR3 is TGTGCCAGCTCACCACAGGGGGGCCCCTACAATGAGCAGTTCTTC. Amino acids: CASSPQGGPYNEQFF.

The chain joins TRBV4-1 to TRBJ1-1, with D tentatively TRBD1 (5 bases). The CDR3 extends over 15 amino acids. Deletions cut 0 bases from V and 1 base from J, with 9 bases between. Germline CDR1 is MGHRA and CDR2 is YSYEKL. CDR3 protein: CASSQEGTANTEAFF. The CDR3 nucleotides are TGCGCCAGCAGCCAAGAAGGGACGGCGAACACTGAAGCTTTCTTT.

The rearrangement links TRBV27 to TRBJ2-6, with a tentative D call TRBD1 (6 bases). The V end lost 10 bases, the J end lost 3 bases, and 19 bases lay between the germline ends. Germline V gene data show CDR1 as MNHEY and CDR2 as SMNVEV (reference sequence). The CDR3 is 16 residues long. Here the CDR3 DNA reads TGTGCCATCCGCCCCCTAACAGGGATTGGGGCCAACGTCCTGACTTTC. Protein sequence: CAIRPLTGIGANVLTF. The complete variable domain, with remaining parts taken from reference TRBV27 and TRBJ2-6, reads EAQVTQNPRYLITVTGKKLTVTCSQNMNHEYMSWYRQDPGLGLRQIYYSMNVEVTDKGDVPEGYKVSRKEKRNFPLILESPSPNQTSLYFCAIRPLTGIGANVLTFGAGSRLTVL.

This rearrangement joins TRBV30 to TRBJ2-3; TRBD2 aligns across 10 bases. Trimming removed 4 bases from V and 8 bases from J; junction bases left unmatched: 12. The CDR3 is 15 residues long. Per the germline V gene, CDR1 is GTSNPN and CDR2 is SVGIG (reference sequence). CDR3: CAWTWTSGGGVTQYF. CDR3 nucleotides: TGTGCCTGGACTTGGACTAGCGGAGGGGGGGTTACGCAGTATTTT.

This chain links TRBV19 with TRBJ2-4, with D tentatively TRBD1 (6 bases). The CDR3 consists of 14 residues. Germline V CDR1 and CDR2: LNHDA, SQIVND (reference sequence). The V end lost 5 bases, the J end lost 10 bases, and 18 bases lay between the germline ends. The CDR3 here is CASSYQGTLGIQYF. DNA for the CDR3: TGTGCCAGTAGTTACCAGGGGACCCTCGGGATTCAGTACTTC.

The V gene is TRBV28, the J gene TRBJ1-2; 7 nucleotides align to TRBD1. Trimming removed 3 bases from V and 2 bases from J; junction bases left unmatched: 6. This CDR3 has 15 amino acids. CDR1 is MDHEN, CDR2 SYDVKM, per germline. CDR3 sequence reads: CASSFPLGQNYGYTF. The CDR3 DNA sequence: TGTGCCAGCAGTTTTCCCCTGGGACAGAACTATGGCTACACCTTC.

This chain connects TRBV2 to TRBJ1-1; D perhaps matches TRBD1 (5 bases). The CDR3 has 18 amino acids. The germline CDR1 and CDR2 sequences are SNHLY and FYNNEI. The V end was cut by 6 bases, the J end by 2 bases, with 25 bases between. As DNA, the CDR3 is TGTGCCAGCAGCCAGTCTGACAGCCGAAGTCTTATAAACACTGAAGCTTTCTTT. As protein: CASSQSDSRSLINTEAFF.

The V gene is TRBV7-2, the J gene TRBJ1-1; D uncertain. CDR1 is SGHTA and CDR2 is FQGNSA in the germline V gene. V was pared by 5 bases and J by 0 bases, with 10 bases between. This CDR3 has 14 residues. The DNA of the CDR3 is TGTGCCAGCAGCCTGGAGGCGGTGAACACTGAAGCTTTCTTT. Translating it yields CASSLEAVNTEAFF.

V gene TRBV6-1 combines with J gene TRBJ2-1, with D maybe TRBD1 (6 bases). Trimming cost V 3 bases and J 6 bases, with 21 bases left between them. The germline CDR1 and CDR2 sequences are MNHNS and SASEGT. CDR3 size: 17 residues. The CDR3 here is CASSELPGTPGANEQFF. Here the CDR3 DNA reads TGTGCCAGCAGTGAGCTCCCCGGGACCCCAGGGGCCAATGAGCAGTTCTTC.

The chain recombines TRBV6-5 with TRBJ1-5, with D maybe TRBD1 (5 bases). V was shortened by 0 bases and J by 0 bases, with 9 bases between the two germline ends. Germline CDR1 and CDR2: MNHEY and SVGAGI. CDR3 length equals 16 residues. The CDR3 here is CASSYSGDASNQPQHF. CDR3 in DNA: TGTGCCAGCAGTTACTCGGGGGATGCTAGCAATCAGCCCCAGCATTTT.

The chain couples TRBV11-2 to TRBJ2-1, with 8 bases that match TRBD2. V lost 7 bases and J lost 9; bases outside the gene matches: 14. Germline assignment: CDR1 SGHAT and CDR2 FQNNGV. The length of the CDR3 is 15 residues. The CDR3 nucleotides read TGTGCCAGCACCCTAGGTGGTAGCGGGGTTTCTGAGCAGTTCTTC. It yields the protein CASTLGGSGVSEQFF.

DNA for the CDR3: TGTGCCACCAGGGAGAGGGGGCGTAGGGAGACCCAGTACTTC. Residues: CATRERGRRETQYF. J is TRBJ2-5 and V is TRBV19; the match to TRBD1 covers 7 bases. The trim removed 10 bases at V and 5 bases at J, leaving 13 bases unmatched. CDR3 length: 14 residues. Germline V gene data show CDR1 as LNHDA and CDR2 as SQIVND (reference sequence).

The V gene is TRBV5-1, the J gene TRBJ2-5; no firm D call. With 4 bases removed from V and 2 bases from J, the gap between germline ends came to 24 bases. The V gene's germline CDR1 is SGHRS and CDR2 YFSETQ. The CDR3 is 18 amino acids. The chain's CDR3 is CASSLTAPLPGSQETQYF. In nucleotides, the CDR3 is TGCGCCAGCAGCCTCACCGCGCCTTTGCCAGGTTCTCAAGAGACCCAGTACTTC.

The chain links TRBV6-1 to TRBJ2-3; D is unresolved. CDR1 and CDR2 from the germline V gene are MNHNS and SASEGT. The CDR3 runs to 12 residues. V was shortened by 1 base and J by 4 bases, with 3 bases between the two germline ends. The CDR3 DNA reads as TGTGCCAGCAGTGAAGTTTCAGATACGCAGTATTTT. This sequence encodes CASSEVSDTQYF.

The chain carries TRBV10-1 and TRBJ1-1; a weak D match, TRBD1 (5 bases). CDR1 is WNHNN, CDR2 SYGVQD, per germline (reference sequence). This CDR3 contains 13 residues. V was cut by 3 bases and J by 1 base, with 6 bases left in between. The DNA for the CDR3 is TGCGCCAGCAGTGAACAGGCGAACACTGAAGCTTTCTTT. Protein: CASSEQANTEAFF.

The CDR3 DNA sequence: TGTGCCAGCAGTTCCTTCCCGGGACAGGCATCTGGGGCCAACGTCCTGACTTTC. Translation gives CASSSFPGQASGANVLTF. The V and J genes are TRBV27 and TRBJ2-6; 8 bases line up with TRBD1. The junction had 9 bases not matched to a gene; V was cut back by 4 bases and J by 1 base. The CDR3 contains 18 residues. Germline V gives CDR1 MNHEY, CDR2 SMNVEV (reference sequence).

The CDR3 loop reads CASSLVSHTTGELFF. Written as DNA, the CDR3 is TGTGCCAGCAGCTTAGTTTCTCACACCACCGGGGAGCTGTTTTTT. The chain joins TRBV7-9 to TRBJ2-2; D is uncertain. CDR1 SEHNR and CDR2 FQNEAQ come from the germline V gene (reference sequence). Trimming removed 1 base from V and 4 bases from J, with 10 bases in between. The CDR3 covers 15 residues.